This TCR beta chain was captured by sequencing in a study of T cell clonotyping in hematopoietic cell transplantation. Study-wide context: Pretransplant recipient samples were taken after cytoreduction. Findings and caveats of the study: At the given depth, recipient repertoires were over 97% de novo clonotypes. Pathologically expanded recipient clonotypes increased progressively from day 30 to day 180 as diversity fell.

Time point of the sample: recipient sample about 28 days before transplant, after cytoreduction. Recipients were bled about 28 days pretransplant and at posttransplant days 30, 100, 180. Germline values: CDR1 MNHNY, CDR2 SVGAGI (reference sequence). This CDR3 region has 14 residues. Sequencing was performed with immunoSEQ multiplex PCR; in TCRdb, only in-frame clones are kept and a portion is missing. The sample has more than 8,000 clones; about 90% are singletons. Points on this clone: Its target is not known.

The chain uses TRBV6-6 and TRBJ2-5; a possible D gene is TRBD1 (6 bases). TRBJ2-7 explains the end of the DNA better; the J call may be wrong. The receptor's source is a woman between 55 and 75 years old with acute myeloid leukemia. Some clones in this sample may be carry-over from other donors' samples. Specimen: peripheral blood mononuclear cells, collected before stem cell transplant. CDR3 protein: CASSYHMDSYEQYF. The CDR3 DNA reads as TGTGCCAGCAGTTACCACATGGACAGCTACGAGCAGTACTTC.